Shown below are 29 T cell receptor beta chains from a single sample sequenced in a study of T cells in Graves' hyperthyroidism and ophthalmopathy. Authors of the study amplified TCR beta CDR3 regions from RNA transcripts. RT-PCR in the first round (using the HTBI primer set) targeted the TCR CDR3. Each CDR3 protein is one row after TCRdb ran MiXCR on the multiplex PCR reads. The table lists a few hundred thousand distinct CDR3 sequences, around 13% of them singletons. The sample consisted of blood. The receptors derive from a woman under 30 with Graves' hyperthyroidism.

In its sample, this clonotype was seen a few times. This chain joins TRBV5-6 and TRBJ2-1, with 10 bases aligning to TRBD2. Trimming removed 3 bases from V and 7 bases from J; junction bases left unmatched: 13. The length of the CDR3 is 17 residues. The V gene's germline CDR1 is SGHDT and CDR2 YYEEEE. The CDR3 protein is CASSSYYLAGAGNEQFF. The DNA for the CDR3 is TGTGCCAGCAGCTCCTACTACCTAGCGGGAGCGGGTAATGAGCAGTTCTTC.

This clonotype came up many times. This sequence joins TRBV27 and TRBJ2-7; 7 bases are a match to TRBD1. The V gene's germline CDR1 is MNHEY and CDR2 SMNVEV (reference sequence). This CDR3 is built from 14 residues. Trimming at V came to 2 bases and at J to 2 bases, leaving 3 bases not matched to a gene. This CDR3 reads CASSLRTGPYEQYF. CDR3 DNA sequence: TGTGCCAGCAGTTTACGGACAGGTCCCTACGAGCAGTACTTC.

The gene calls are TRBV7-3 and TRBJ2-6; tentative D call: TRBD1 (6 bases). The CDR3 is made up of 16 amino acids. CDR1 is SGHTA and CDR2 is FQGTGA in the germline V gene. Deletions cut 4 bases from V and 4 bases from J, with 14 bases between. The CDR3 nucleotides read TGTGCCAGCAGCTCGACAGGATCGGCGGGGGCCAACGTCCTGACTTTC. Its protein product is CASSSTGSAGANVLTF.

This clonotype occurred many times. The CDR3 nucleotides are TGTGCCAGCAGCCCGACAGGGGGGCCCTACAATGAGCAGTTCTTC. The encoded protein is CASSPTGGPYNEQFF. The chain couples TRBV18 to TRBJ2-1, with 9 bases that match TRBD1. This CDR3 spans 15 amino acids. The trim removed 8 bases at V and 2 bases at J, leaving 7 bases unmatched. Germline CDR1 KGHSH, CDR2 LQKENI.

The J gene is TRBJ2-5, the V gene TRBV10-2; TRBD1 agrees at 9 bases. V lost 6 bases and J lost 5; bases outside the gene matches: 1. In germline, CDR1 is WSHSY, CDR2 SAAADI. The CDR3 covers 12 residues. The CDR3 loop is CASRQGAETQYF. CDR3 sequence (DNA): TGCGCCAGCAGACAGGGGGCGGAGACCCAGTACTTC.

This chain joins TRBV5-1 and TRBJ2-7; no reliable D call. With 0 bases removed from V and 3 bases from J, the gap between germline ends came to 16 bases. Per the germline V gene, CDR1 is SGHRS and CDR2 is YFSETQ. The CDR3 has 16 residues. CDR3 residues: CASSLAGIEPFYEQYF. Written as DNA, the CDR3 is TGCGCCAGCAGCTTGGCGGGTATCGAACCTTTCTACGAGCAGTACTTC.

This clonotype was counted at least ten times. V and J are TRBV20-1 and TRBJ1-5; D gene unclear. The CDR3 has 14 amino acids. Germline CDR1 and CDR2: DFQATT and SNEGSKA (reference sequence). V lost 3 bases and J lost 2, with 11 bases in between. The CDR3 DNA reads TGCAGTGCTAGTTCAGGAGGTCGCAATCAGCCCCAGCATTTT. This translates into CSASSGGRNQPQHF.

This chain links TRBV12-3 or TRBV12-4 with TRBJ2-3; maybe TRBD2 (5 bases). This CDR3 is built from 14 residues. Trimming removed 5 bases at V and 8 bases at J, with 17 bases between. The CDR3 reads CASSLAGGFGTQYF. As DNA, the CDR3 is TGTGCCAGCAGTCTGGCGGGTGGGTTCGGTACGCAGTATTTT.

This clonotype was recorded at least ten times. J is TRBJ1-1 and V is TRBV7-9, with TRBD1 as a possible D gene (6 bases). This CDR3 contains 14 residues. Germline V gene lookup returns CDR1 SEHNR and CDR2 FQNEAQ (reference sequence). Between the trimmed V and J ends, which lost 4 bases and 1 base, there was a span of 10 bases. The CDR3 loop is CASSSPTGNTEAFF. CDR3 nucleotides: TGTGCCAGCAGCTCTCCGACAGGGAACACTGAAGCTTTCTTT.

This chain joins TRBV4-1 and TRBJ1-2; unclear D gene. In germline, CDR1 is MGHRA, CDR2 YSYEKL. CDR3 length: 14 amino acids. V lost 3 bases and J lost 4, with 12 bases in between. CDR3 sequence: CASSHRSGLYGYTF. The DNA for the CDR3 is TGCGCCAGCAGCCATCGTTCTGGGCTCTATGGCTACACCTTC.

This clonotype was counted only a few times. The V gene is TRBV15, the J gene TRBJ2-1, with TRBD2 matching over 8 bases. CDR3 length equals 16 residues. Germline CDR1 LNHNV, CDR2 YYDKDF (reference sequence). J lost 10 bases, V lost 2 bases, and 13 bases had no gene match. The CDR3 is CATSRTPGLGLWEQFF. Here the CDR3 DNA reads TGTGCCACCAGCAGAACCCCGGGACTAGGACTATGGGAGCAGTTCTTC.

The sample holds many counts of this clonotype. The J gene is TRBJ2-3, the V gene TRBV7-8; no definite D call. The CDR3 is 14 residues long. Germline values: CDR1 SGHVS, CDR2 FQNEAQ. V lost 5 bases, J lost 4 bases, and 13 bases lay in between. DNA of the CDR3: TGTGCCAGCAGCCGACGAGAAGGAGCAGATACGCAGTATTTT. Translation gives CASSRREGADTQYF.

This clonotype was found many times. Written as DNA, the CDR3 is TGTGCCAGCAGCTCAACCGGGCGGGGCTACGAGCAGTACTTC. Translated, it gives CASSSTGRGYEQYF. The chain has TRBV28 and TRBJ2-7; D might be TRBD2 (6 bases). The V end was cut by 6 bases, the J end by 3 bases, with 15 bases between. Germline V gives CDR1 MDHEN, CDR2 SYDVKM. This CDR3 has 14 amino acids.

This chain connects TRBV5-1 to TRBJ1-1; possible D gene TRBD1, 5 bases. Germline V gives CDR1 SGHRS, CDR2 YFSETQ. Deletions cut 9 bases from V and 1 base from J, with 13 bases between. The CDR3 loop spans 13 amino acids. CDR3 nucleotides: TGCGCCATCAGAACAGGTTGGAACACTGAAGCTTTCTTT. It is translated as CAIRTGWNTEAFF.

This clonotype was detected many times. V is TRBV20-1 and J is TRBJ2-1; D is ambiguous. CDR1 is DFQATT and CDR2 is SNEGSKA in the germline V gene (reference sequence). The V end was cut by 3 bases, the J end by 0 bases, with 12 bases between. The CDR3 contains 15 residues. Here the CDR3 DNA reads TGCAGTGCTAGCTTCCTGGACCGCTCCTACAATGAGCAGTTCTTC. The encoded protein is CSASFLDRSYNEQFF.

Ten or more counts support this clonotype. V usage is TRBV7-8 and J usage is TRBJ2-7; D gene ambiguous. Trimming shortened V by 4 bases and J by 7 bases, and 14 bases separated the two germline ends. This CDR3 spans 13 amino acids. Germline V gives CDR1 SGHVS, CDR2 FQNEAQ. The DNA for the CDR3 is TGTGCCAGCAGCTCATATCTAGGATGGGAGCAGTACTTC. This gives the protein CASSSYLGWEQYF.

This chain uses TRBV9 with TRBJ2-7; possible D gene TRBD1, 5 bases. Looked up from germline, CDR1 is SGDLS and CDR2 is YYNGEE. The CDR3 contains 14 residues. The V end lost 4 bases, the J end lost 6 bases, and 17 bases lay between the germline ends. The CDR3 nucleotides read TGTGCCAGCAGCCTCCGGGTCGACCAGGGCGAGCAGTACTTC. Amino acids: CASSLRVDQGEQYF.

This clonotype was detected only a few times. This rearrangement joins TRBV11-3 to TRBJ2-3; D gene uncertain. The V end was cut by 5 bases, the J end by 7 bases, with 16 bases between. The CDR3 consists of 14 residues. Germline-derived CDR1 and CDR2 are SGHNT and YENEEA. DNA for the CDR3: TGTGCCAGCAGCAGAGGAGCTGGCGTGCATACGCAGTATTTT. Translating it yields CASSRGAGVHTQYF.

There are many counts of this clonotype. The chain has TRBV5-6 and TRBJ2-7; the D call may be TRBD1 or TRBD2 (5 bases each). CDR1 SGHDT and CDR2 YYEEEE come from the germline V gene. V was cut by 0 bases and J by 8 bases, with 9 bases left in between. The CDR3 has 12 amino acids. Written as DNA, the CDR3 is TGTGCCAGCAGCTTGGCAGGGAGTAAGCAGTACTTC. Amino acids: CASSLAGSKQYF.

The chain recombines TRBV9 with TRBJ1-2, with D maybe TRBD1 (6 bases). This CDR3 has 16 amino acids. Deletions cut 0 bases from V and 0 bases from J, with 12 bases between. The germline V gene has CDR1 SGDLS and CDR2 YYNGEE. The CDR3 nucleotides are TGTGCCAGCAGCGTAGGTCTAGGGGGGACTAACTATGGCTACACCTTC. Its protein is CASSVGLGGTNYGYTF.

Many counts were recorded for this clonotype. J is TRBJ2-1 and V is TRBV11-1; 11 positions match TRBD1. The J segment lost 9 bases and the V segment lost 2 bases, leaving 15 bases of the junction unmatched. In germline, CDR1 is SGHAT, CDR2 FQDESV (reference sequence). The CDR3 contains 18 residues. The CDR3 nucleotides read TGTGCCAGCAGCTTAAGGGGACAGGGGGGTGGGCCGTTAATTGAGCAGTTCTTC. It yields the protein CASSLRGQGGGPLIEQFF.

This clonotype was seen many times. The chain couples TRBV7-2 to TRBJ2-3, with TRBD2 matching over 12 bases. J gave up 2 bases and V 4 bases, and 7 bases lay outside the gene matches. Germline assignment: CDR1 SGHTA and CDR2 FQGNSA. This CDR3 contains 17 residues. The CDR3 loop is CASSSRTSGTLTDTQYF. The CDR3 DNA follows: TGTGCCAGCAGCTCGCGGACTAGCGGGACCCTCACAGATACGCAGTATTTT.

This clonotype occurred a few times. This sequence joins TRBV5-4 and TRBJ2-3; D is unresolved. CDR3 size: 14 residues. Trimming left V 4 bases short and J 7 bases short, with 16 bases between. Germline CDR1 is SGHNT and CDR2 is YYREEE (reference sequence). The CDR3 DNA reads TGTGCCAGCAGCCACCGGGCCGCTGGCAATACGCAGTATTTT. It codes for CASSHRAAGNTQYF.

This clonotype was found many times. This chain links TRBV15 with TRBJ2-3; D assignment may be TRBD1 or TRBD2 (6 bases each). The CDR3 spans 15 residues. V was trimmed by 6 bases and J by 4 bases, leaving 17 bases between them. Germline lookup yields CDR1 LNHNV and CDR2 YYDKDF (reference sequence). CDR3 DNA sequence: TGTGCCACCAGGTCAGGGGCTGGGGAGGCAGATACGCAGTATTTT. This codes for CATRSGAGEADTQYF.

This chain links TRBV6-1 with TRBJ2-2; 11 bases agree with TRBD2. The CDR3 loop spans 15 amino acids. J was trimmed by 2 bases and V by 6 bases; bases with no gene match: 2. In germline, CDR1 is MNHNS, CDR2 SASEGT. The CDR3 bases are TGTGCCAGCAGGGGACTAGCGGATAACACCGGGGAGCTGTTTTTT. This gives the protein CASRGLADNTGELFF.

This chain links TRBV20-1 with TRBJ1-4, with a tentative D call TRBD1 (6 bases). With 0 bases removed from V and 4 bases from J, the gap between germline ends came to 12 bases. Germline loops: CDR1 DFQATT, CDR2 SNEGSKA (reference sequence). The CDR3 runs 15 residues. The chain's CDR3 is CSARDPRGGNEKLFF. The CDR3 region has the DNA TGCAGTGCTAGAGATCCCAGGGGTGGTAATGAAAAACTGTTTTTT.

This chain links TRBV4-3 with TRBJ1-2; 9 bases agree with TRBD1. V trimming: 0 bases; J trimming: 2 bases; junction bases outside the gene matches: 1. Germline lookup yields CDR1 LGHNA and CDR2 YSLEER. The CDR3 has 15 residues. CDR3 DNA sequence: TGCGCCAGCAGCCAAGAACAGGGGGCGAACTATGGCTACACCTTC. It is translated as CASSQEQGANYGYTF.

CDR3 residues: CASSPQAVSGNTIYF. For the CDR3, the DNA is TGTGCCAGTAGTCCTCAGGCTGTCTCTGGAAACACCATATATTTT. The chain has TRBV19 and TRBJ1-3, with no clear D. V was clipped by 5 bases and J by 0 bases, with 11 bases between them. Germline CDR1 is LNHDA and CDR2 is SQIVND (reference sequence). The CDR3 totals 15 residues. The full variable domain, with the rest looked up from reference TRBV19 and TRBJ1-3, is DGGITQSPKYLFRKEGQNVTLSCEQNLNHDAMYWYRQDPGQGLRLIYYSQIVNDFQKGDIAEGYSVSREKKESFPLTVTSAQKNPTAFYLCASSPQAVSGNTIYFGEGSWLTVV.

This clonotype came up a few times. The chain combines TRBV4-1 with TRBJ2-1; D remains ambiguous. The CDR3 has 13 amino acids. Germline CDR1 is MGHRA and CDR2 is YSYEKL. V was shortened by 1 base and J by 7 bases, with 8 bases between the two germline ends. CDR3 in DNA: TGCGCCAGCAGCCAAGTCGCCTGGAATGAGCAGTTCTTC. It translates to CASSQVAWNEQFF.